This T cell receptor beta chain comes out of a study of control samples from healthy donors and cancer patients. The CDR3 spans 16 residues. CDR1 is LGHNA and CDR2 is YNFKEQ in the germline V gene. V lost 4 bases, J lost 8 bases, and 20 bases lay in between. TCRdb keeps only in-frame clones here, not all; method: immunoSEQ multiplex PCR. The sample carries around 190,000 clones, 90% recorded once. The sample comprised blood. This clonotype was sampled from a woman between 45 and 60 years old in good health. V gene TRBV4-2 combines with J gene TRBJ1-4, with D maybe TRBD1 (6 bases). The CDR3 nucleotides read TGTGCCAGCAGCCCCGTCATAGGGGGGTTCGCGGAAAAACTGTTTTTT. Amino acids: CASSPVIGGFAEKLFF.